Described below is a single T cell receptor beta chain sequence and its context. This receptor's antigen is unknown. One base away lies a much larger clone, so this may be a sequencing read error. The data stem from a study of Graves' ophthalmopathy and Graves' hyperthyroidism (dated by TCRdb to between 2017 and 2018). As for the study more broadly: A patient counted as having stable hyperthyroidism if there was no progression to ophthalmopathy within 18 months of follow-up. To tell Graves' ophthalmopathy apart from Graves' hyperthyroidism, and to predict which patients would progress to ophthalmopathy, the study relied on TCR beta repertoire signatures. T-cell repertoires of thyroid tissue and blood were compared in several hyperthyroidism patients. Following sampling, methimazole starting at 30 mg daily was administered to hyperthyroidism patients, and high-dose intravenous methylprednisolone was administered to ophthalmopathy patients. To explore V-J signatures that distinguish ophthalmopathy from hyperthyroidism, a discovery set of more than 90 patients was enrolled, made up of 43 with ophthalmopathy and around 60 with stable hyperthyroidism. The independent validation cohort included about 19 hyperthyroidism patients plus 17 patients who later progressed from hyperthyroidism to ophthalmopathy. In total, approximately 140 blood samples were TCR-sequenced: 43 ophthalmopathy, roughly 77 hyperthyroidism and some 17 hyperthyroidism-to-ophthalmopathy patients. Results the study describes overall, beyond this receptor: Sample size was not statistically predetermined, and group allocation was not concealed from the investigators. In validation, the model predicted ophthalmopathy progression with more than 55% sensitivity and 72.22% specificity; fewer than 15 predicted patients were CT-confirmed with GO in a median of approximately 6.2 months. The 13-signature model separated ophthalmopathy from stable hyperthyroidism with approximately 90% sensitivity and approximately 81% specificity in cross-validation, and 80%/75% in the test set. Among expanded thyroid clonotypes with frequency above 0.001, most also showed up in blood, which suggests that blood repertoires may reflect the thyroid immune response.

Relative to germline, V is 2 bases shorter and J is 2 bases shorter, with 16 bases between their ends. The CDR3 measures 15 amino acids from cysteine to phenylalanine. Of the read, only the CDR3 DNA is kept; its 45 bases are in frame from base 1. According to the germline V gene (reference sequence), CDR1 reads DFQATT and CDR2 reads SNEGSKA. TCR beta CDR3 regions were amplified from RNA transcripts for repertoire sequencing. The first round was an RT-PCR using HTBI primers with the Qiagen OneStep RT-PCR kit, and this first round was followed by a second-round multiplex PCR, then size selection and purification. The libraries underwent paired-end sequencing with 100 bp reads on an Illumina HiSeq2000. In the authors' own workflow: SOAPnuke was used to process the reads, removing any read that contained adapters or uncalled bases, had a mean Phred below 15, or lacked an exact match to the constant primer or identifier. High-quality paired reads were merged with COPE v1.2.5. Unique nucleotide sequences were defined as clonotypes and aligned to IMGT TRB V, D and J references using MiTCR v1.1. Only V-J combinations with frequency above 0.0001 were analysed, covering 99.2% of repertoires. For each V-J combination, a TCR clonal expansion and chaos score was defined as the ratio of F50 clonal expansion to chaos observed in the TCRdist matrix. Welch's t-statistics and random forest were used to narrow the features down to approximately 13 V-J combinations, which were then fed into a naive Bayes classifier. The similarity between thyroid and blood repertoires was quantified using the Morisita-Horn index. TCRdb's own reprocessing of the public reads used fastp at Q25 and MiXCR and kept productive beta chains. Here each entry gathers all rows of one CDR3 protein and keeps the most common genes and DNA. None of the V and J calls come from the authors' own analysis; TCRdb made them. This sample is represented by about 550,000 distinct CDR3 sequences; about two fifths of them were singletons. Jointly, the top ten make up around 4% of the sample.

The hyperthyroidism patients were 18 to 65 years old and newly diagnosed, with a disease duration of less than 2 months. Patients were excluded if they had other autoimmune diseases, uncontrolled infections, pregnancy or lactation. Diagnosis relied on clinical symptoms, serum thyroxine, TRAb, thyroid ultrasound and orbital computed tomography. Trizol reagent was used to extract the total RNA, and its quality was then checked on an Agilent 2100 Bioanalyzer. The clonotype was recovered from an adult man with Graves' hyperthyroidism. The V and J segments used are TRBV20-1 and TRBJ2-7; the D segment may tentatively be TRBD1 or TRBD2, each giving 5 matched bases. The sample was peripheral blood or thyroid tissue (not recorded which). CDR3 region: CSARPGTSRPYEQYF. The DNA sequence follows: TGCAGTGCTAGACCCGGGACCTCCCGACCCTACGAGCAGTACTTC.